This TCR beta chain was sequenced during a study of blood T cell repertoires in COVID-19. Profiled with immunoSEQ multiplex PCR; TCRdb holds only in-frame clones, not every one. The sample contains around 150,000 clones, about 85% of which appear only once. This CDR3 is 14 amino acids long. The ends lost 0 bases at V and 4 bases at J; junction bases unmatched: 3. Germline V gives CDR1 SGHDT, CDR2 YYEEEE. The clonotype comes from a man aged 35 to 55 with acute or convalescent COVID-19. Source material: peripheral blood. The chain is built from TRBV5-6 and TRBJ1-1, with TRBD1 identical over 7 bases. The CDR3 protein is CASSLVDRATEAFF. CDR3 bases: TGTGCCAGCAGCTTGGTCGACAGGGCCACTGAAGCTTTCTTT.